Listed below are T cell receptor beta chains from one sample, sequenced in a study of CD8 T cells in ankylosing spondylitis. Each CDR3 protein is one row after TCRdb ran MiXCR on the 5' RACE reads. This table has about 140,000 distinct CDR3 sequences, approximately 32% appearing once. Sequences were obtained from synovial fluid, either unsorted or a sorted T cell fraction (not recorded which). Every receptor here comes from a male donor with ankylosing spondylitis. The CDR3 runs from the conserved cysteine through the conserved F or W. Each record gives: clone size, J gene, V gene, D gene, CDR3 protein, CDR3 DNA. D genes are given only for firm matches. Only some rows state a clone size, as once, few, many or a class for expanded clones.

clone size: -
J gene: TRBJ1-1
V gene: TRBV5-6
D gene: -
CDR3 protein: CASSRESLGAFF
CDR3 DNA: TGTGCCAGCAGCAGGGAATCTTTGGGAGCTTTCTTT

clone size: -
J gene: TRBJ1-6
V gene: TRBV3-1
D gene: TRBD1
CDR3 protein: CASNQGDRDNSPLHF
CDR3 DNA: TGTGCCAGCAACCAAGGAGACAGGGATAATTCACCCCTCCACTTT

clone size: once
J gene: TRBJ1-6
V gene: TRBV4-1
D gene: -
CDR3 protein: CASSLGGTGSPLHF
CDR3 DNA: TGCGCCAGCAGCCTCGGGGGGACGGGTTCACCCCTCCACTTT

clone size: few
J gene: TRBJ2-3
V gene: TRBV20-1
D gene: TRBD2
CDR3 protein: CSAPNAPGLAVRNTQYF
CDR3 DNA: TGCAGTGCTCCTAACGCACCGGGACTAGCGGTCCGAAATACGCAGTATTTT

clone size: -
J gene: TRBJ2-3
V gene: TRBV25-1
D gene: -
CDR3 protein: CASQQWSTDTQYF
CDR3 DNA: TGTGCCAGCCAACAGTGGAGCACAGATACGCAGTATTTT

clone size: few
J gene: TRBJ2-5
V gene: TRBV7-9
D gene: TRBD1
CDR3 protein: CASSLTGGPQETQYF
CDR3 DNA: TGTGCCAGCAGCCTGACAGGGGGCCCACAAGAGACCCAGTACTTC

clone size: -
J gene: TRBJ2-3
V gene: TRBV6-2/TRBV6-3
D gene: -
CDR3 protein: CASNNGGFTDTQYF
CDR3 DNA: TGTGCCAGCAACAACGGGGGATTCACAGATACGCAGTATTTT

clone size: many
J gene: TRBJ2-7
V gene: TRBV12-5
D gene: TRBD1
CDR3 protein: CASALDRGYEQYF
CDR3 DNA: TGTGCTAGTGCCCTGGACAGGGGGTACGAGCAGTACTTC

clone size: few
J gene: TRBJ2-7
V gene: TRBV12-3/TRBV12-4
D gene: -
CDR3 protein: CASSPQVPEQYF
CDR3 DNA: TGTGCCAGCAGTCCCCAAGTACCCGAGCAGTACTTC

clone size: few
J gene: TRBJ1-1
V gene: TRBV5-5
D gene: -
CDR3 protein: CASSLLSSTPLAFF
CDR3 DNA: TGTGCCAGCAGCTTGTTAAGCTCCACCCCATTGGCTTTCTTT

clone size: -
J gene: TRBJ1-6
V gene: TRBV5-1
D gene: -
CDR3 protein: CASSLGERDNSPLHF
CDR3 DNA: TGCGCCAGCAGCTTGGGGGAGAGAGACAATTCACCCCTCCACTTT

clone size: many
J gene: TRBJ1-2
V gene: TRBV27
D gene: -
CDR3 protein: CASSFSWGANYGYTF
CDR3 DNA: TGTGCCAGCAGTTTTTCGTGGGGGGCTAACTATGGCTACACCTTC

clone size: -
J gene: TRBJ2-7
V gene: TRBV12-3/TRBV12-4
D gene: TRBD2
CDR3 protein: CASSIEGLAGGTEYEQYF
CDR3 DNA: TGTGCCAGCAGCATAGAGGGACTAGCGGGGGGCACCGAATACGAGCAGTACTTC

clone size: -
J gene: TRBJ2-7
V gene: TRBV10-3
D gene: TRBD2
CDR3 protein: CAISEIAGVTYEQYF
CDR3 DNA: TGTGCCATCAGTGAAATAGCGGGAGTTACCTACGAGCAGTACTTC

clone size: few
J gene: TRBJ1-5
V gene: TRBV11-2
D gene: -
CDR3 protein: CASSLGPDQPQHF
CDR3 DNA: TGTGCCAGCAGCTTAGGGCCTGATCAGCCCCAGCATTTT

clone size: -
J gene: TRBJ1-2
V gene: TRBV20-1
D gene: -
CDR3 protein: CSARWDGDYGYTF
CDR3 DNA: TGCAGTGCTAGGTGGGACGGCGACTATGGCTACACCTTC

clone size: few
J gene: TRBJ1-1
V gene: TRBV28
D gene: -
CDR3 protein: CASSYQGLSEAFF
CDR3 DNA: TGTGCCAGCAGTTATCAGGGCCTATCCGAAGCTTTCTTT

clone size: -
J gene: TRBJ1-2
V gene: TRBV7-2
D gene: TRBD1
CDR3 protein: CASSPGGAYGYTF
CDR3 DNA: TGTGCCAGCAGCCCAGGGGGCGCTTATGGCTACACCTTC

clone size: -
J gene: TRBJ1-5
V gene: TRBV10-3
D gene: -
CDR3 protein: CSTMETPWGQPQHF
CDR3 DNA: TGTTCAACAATGGAGACGCCCTGGGGGCAGCCCCAGCATTTT

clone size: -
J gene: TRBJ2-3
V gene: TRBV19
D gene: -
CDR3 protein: CASRRYPPSTDTQYF
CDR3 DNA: TGTGCCAGCCGCCGGTACCCTCCTAGCACAGATACGCAGTATTTT

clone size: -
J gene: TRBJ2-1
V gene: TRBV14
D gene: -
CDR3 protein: CASSPRDMFGQFF
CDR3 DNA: TGTGCCAGCAGCCCCAGGGACATGTTTGGGCAGTTCTTC

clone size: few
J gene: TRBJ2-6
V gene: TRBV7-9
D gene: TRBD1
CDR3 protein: CASSLVQGGSGANVLTF
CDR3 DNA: TGTGCCAGCAGCTTAGTACAGGGGGGCTCTGGGGCCAACGTCCTGACTTTC

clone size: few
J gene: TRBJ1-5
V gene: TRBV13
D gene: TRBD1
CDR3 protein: CASSKRTGGIENQPQHF
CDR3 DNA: TGTGCCAGCAGCAAGAGGACAGGGGGAATTGAAAATCAGCCCCAGCATTTT

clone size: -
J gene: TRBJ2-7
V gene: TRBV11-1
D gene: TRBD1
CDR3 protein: CASSKGTGLINEQYF
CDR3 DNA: TGTGCCAGCAGCAAAGGGACAGGGTTAATCAACGAGCAGTACTTC

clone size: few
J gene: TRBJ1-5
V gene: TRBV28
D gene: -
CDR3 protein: CASGLDSNQPQHF
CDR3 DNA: TGTGCCAGCGGGCTTGATAGCAATCAGCCCCAGCATTTT

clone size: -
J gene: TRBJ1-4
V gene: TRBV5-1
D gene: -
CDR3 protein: CASSLQGPGEKLFF
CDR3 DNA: TGCGCCAGCAGCTTACAGGGACCAGGGGAAAAACTGTTTTTT

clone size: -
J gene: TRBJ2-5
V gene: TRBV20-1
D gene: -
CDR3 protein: CSGWKGETQYF
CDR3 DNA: TGCAGTGGTTGGAAGGGGGAGACCCAGTACTTC

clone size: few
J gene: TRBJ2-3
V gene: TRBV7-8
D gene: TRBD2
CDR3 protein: CASSPRTSGGYPSTDTQYF
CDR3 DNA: TGTGCCAGCAGCCCCAGGACTAGCGGGGGGTATCCCAGCACAGATACGCAGTATTTT

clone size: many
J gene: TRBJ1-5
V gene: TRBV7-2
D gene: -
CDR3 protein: CASSLALGANQPQHF
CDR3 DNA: TGTGCCAGCAGCTTAGCGCTAGGGGCAAATCAGCCCCAGCATTTT

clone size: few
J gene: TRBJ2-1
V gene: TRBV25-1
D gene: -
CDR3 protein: CASREPLRGQGSFF
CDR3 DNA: TGTGCCAGCAGAGAGCCACTACGGGGGCAGGGGTCGTTCTTC

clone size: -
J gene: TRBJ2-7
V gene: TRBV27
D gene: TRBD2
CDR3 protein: CASTKSSGGYEQYF
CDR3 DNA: TGTGCCAGCACCAAATCTAGCGGGGGATACGAGCAGTACTTC

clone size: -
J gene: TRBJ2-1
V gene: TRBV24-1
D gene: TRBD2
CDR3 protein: CATSRTSGGRHHEQFF
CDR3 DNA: TGTGCCACCAGTCGGACTAGCGGAGGGAGGCATCATGAGCAGTTCTTC

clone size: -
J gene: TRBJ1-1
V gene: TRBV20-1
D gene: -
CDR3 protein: CSASAGRVLNTEAFF
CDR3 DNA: TGCAGTGCTAGTGCCGGCAGGGTGTTGAACACTGAAGCTTTCTTT

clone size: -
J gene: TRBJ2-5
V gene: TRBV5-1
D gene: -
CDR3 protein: CASSRMDQETQYF
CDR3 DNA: TGCGCCAGCAGCCGGATGGATCAAGAGACCCAGTACTTC

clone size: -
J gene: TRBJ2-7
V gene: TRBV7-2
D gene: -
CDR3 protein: CASSHRGLSYEQYF
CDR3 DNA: TGTGCCAGCAGCCACAGGGGACTTTCCTACGAGCAGTACTTC

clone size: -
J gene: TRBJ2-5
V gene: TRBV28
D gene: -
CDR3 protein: CACGAREETQYF
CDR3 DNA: TGTGCCTGCGGGGCCCGCGAGGAGACCCAGTACTTC

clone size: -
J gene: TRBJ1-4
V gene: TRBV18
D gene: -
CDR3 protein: CASSPEWGEKLFF
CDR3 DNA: TGTGCCAGCTCACCAGAATGGGGTGAAAAACTGTTTTTT

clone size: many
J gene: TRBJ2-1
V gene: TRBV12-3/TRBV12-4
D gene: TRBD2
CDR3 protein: CASSLPRVAGAYNEQFF
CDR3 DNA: TGTGCCAGCAGTTTACCACGGGTAGCGGGGGCCTACAATGAGCAGTTCTTC

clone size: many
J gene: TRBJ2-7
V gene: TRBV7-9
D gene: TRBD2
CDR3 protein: CASSRGGTSLFTVEQYF
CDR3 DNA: TGTGCCAGCAGCAGAGGCGGGACTAGCCTTTTTACTGTCGAGCAGTACTTC

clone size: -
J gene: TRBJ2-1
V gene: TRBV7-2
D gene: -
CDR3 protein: CASSLMVSYNEQFF
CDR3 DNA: TGTGCCAGCAGCTTAATGGTATCCTACAATGAGCAGTTCTTC

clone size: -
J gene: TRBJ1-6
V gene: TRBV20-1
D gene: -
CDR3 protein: CSAEQWSYNSPLHF
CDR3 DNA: TGCAGTGCCGAACAGTGGTCCTATAATTCACCCCTCCACTTT

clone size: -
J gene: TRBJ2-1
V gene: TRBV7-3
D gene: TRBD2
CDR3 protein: CASSGGAYNEQFF
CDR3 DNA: TGTGCCAGCAGCGGGGGGGCCTACAATGAGCAGTTCTTC

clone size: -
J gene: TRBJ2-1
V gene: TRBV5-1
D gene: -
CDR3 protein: CASSRDNDNEQFF
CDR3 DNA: TGCGCCAGCAGCCGGGACAACGACAATGAGCAGTTCTTC

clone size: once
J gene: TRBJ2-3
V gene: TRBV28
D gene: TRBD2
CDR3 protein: CASRPQAGAGTDTQYF
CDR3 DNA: TGTGCCAGCAGACCACAAGCGGGAGCCGGCACAGATACGCAGTATTTT

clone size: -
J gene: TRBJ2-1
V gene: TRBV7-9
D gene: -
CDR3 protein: CASSLTIKFF
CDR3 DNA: TGTGCCAGCAGCTTAACCATTAAGTTCTTC

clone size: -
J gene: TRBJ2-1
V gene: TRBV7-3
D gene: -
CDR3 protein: CASSRRGGGTYNEQFF
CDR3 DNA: TGTGCCAGCAGCCGCCGAGGGGGAGGGACCTACAATGAGCAGTTCTTC

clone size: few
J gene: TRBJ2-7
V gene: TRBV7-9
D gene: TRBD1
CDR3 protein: CASSYGTGNEQYF
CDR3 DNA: TGTGCCAGCAGCTACGGGACAGGCAACGAGCAGTACTTC

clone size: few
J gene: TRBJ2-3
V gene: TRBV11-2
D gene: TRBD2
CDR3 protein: CASSASGSTDTQYF
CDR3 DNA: TGTGCCAGCAGCGCTAGCGGGAGCACAGATACGCAGTATTTT

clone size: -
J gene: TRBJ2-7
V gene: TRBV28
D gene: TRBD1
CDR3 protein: CASMPPTGANYEQYF
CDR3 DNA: TGTGCCAGCATGCCCCCGACAGGGGCGAACTACGAGCAGTACTTC

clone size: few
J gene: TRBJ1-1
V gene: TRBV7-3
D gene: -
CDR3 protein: CASSSRTGLGTEAFF
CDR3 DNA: TGTGCCAGCAGCTCCCGTACAGGATTGGGCACTGAAGCTTTCTTT

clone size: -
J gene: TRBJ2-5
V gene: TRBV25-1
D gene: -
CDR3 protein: CASSEWKGNSETQYF
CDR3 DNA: TGTGCCAGCAGTGAATGGAAGGGGAACTCGGAGACCCAGTACTTC

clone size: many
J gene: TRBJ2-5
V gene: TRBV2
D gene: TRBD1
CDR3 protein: CASSRTGTAQETQYF
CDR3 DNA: TGTGCCAGCAGTCGAACAGGGACAGCCCAAGAGACCCAGTACTTC

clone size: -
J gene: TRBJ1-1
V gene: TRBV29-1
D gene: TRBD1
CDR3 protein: CSAPAGTGLDTEAFF
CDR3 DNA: TGCAGCGCCCCGGCGGGGACAGGACTAGACACTGAAGCTTTCTTT